This TCR beta chain was sequenced in a study of cytomegalovirus exposure and HLA in healthy donors. Study-wide results and limits: Researchers reportedly found TCR beta sequences accurately predicted most subjects' HLA-A and HLA-B alleles. In a later analysis, approximately 18,000 TCR beta sequences were associated with HLA alleles at 0.05 false discovery rate.

The PCR was carried out with 60 Vbeta primers and 13 Jbeta primers. TCRdb keeps only in-frame clones here, not all; method: immunoSEQ multiplex PCR. The sample has about 190,000 clones, about four fifths seen once. The germline gives CDR1 SGHDT, CDR2 YYEEEE. CDR3 size: 15 residues. V lost 0 bases to trimming and J lost 7 bases; unmatched junction nucleotides: 10. The sample holds a few counts of this clone. Its specificity is not known. This clonotype was sampled from a man younger than 40 in good health and CMV-seropositive. The sample consisted of PBMCs. The gene calls are TRBV5-6 and TRBJ2-7; 7 positions match TRBD2. In DNA, the CDR3 is TGTGCCAGCAGCTTGGCAGCGGGGACTGGTGGGGAGCAGTACTTC. Encoded protein: CASSLAAGTGGEQYF.